The T cell receptor (beta chain) described here comes from a study of T-cell reconstitution after alpha-beta-depleted transplantation in children. Germline loops: CDR1 SGHTA, CDR2 FQGNSA. V was pared by 5 bases and J by 5 bases, with 16 bases between. The CDR3 extends over 15 amino acids. This clonotype was counted at least ten times. For TCRbeta, the library was prepared with unique molecular identifiers. One entry per CDR3 protein, called by TCRdb with MiXCR from the PCR reads. The data show more than 150,000 distinct CDR3 sequences, just over 14% seen once. This specimen consisted of PBMCs from the stem cell graft donor, obtained from the stem cell graft. This receptor was obtained from a human donor who donated a stem cell graft to a child with acute lymphoblastic leukemia. The V and J genes are TRBV7-2 and TRBJ1-5; maybe TRBD1 (6 bases). CDR3 coding DNA: TGTGCCAGCAGCCTAGGGGGGAGCGGATATCAGCCCCAGCATTTT. Amino acids: CASSLGGSGYQPQHF.